This TCR beta chain was profiled in a study of blood T cell repertoires in COVID-19. Only a few counts were recorded for this clone. Cohorts were based on clinical histories the participants reported. The authors' processing: Estimation of nucleated cell counts was performed using reference gene primer amplification. The protocol was immunoSEQ multiplex PCR, while the TCRdb copy is restricted to in-frame clones and leaves out a portion. That table supplies the V and J calls and clone size; D and trimming were determined from the DNA. Among hundreds of thousands of clones listed, around nine tenths were seen once. The CDR3 runs to 18 residues. Germline CDR1 reads LGHNA; CDR2 reads YSLEER. Trimming took off 11 bases at V and 0 bases at J, with 23 bases between the two ends.

This clonotype originated in a woman aged 45 to 65 who had recovered from COVID-19. Source material: PBMCs or T cells enriched from blood (not recorded which). V gene TRBV4-3 combines with J gene TRBJ1-6; D might be TRBD1 (6 bases). As DNA, the CDR3 is TGCGCCCAAAAGGGGAGAGACAGGCTCAGCTCCTATAATTCACCCCTCCACTTT. It yields the protein CAQKGRDRLSSYNSPLHF.